These T cell receptor beta chains were read from a single sample in a study of cytomegalovirus exposure and HLA in healthy donors. Only in-frame clones appear in the TCRdb table, and some are missing; sequencing was by immunoSEQ multiplex PCR. This table holds under 250,000 clones, around 80% found once. Specimen: PBMCs. These receptors came from a woman in her 30s in good health and CMV-seropositive. Each CDR3 is given with its conserved first and last residue. The order of the fields is clone size, V gene, D gene, J gene, CDR3 protein, CDR3 DNA. The D gene is left open where the match is weak. Rows give clone size only sometimes, using once, few, many, or a class for an expanded clone.

abundance: NA
v_gene: TRBV10-3
d_gene: NA
j_gene: TRBJ2-1
CDR3aa: CASEVGTGKGDNEQFF
CDR3nt: TGTGCCTCCGAGGTGGGTACAGGGAAGGGTGACAATGAGCAGTTCTTC

abundance: NA
v_gene: TRBV11-2
d_gene: NA
j_gene: TRBJ2-3
CDR3aa: CASSFGGRRTDTQYF
CDR3nt: TGTGCCAGCAGCTTTGGAGGGAGACGCACAGATACGCAGTATTTT

abundance: once
v_gene: TRBV4-3
d_gene: NA
j_gene: TRBJ2-3
CDR3aa: CASSQEAQLRTDTQYF
CDR3nt: TGCGCCAGCAGCCAAGAGGCACAGCTTCGGACAGATACGCAGTATTTT

abundance: NA
v_gene: TRBV25-1
d_gene: NA
j_gene: TRBJ1-4
CDR3aa: CASSGGTGQTLFF
CDR3nt: TGTGCCAGCAGTGGGGGAACAGGGCAGACCCTGTTTTTT

abundance: once
v_gene: TRBV6-6
d_gene: TRBD2
j_gene: TRBJ2-3
CDR3aa: CASSYSLRERADTQYF
CDR3nt: TGTGCCAGCAGTTACTCGTTGCGGGAGCGGGCAGATACGCAGTATTTT

abundance: NA
v_gene: TRBV27
d_gene: NA
j_gene: TRBJ2-3
CDR3aa: CASSLTGWADTQYF
CDR3nt: TGTGCCAGCAGTTTAACCGGGTGGGCAGATACGCAGTATTTT

abundance: NA
v_gene: TRBV5-1
d_gene: NA
j_gene: TRBJ2-7
CDR3aa: CASSPNEQYF
CDR3nt: TGCGCCAGCAGCCCTAACGAGCAGTACTTC

abundance: NA
v_gene: TRBV4-1
d_gene: TRBD2
j_gene: TRBJ2-1
CDR3aa: CASSQSGLGGNEQFF
CDR3nt: TGCGCCAGCAGCCAATCGGGACTGGGAGGGAATGAGCAGTTCTTC

abundance: NA
v_gene: TRBV30
d_gene: NA
j_gene: TRBJ2-3
CDR3aa: CAWSPTGGTDTQYF
CDR3nt: TGTGCCTGGAGTCCCACGGGAGGCACAGATACGCAGTATTTT

abundance: once
v_gene: TRBV19
d_gene: NA
j_gene: TRBJ2-1
CDR3aa: CASSNRLPYNEQFF
CDR3nt: TGTGCCAGTAGTAACAGGCTTCCGTACAATGAGCAGTTCTTC

abundance: few
v_gene: TRBV4-2
d_gene: NA
j_gene: TRBJ2-2
CDR3aa: CASSQDLGTGNTGELFF
CDR3nt: TGTGCCAGCAGCCAAGATCTGGGGACTGGGAACACCGGGGAGCTGTTTTTT

abundance: NA
v_gene: TRBV4-3
d_gene: TRBD1
j_gene: TRBJ2-7
CDR3aa: CASSQDRGQEEYF
CDR3nt: TGCGCCAGCAGCCAAGATAGGGGGCAAGAGGAGTACTTC

abundance: NA
v_gene: TRBV5-6
d_gene: NA
j_gene: TRBJ1-4
CDR3aa: CASSKLVTSNEKLFF
CDR3nt: TGTGCCAGCAGCAAGCTAGTGACGTCTAATGAAAAACTGTTTTTT

abundance: NA
v_gene: TRBV7-6
d_gene: NA
j_gene: TRBJ2-2
CDR3aa: CASSLLGFGELFF
CDR3nt: TGTGCCAGCAGCTTACTGGGCTTCGGGGAGCTGTTTTTT

abundance: NA
v_gene: TRBV7-8
d_gene: TRBD2
j_gene: TRBJ2-5
CDR3aa: CASSSRLAGVGETQYF
CDR3nt: TGTGCCAGCAGCTCCAGACTAGCGGGAGTGGGAGAGACCCAGTACTTC

abundance: NA
v_gene: TRBV2
d_gene: NA
j_gene: TRBJ1-2
CDR3aa: CASSERSNYGYTF
CDR3nt: TGTGCCAGCAGTGAGAGGAGTAACTATGGCTACACCTTC